A few counts support the clone carrying this TCR beta chain. Its antigen is not known. This sample is drawn from a study of identical twins. Study outcomes and limitations: Potential partial confounding of zero-insertion analyses by invariant MAIT and iNKT cells was noted. Researchers reported excess low generation probability among twin-shared out-of-frame alpha sequences. While abundant cord blood beta clonotypes carried fewer insertions, memory repertoires showed no such pattern.

From the 5' RACE reads, TCRdb called clonotypes with MiXCR, one entry per CDR3 protein. Of about 530,000 distinct CDR3 sequences listed, around 15% were seen once; the top ten hold 0.35% to 0.45%. With 6 bases clipped from V and 5 bases from J, the junction kept 8 bases outside the gene matches. The CDR3 has 16 residues. Another study also made use of these data, one on yellow fever vaccine responses in identical twins. That report adds: Reportedly, twins' vaccine T cell responses looked partly convergent and partly personalized.

The sequence derives from a young woman in good health. The chain couples TRBV12-3 or TRBV12-4 to TRBJ2-3; 13 bases are a match to TRBD2. Sequenced: CD4+ T cells sorted from blood. The CDR3 is CASSKRLAGGIDTQYF. DNA of the CDR3: TGTGCCAGCAGCAAACGACTAGCGGGGGGCATAGATACGCAGTATTTT.